What follows are 16 T cell receptor beta chains derived from one specimen sequenced in a study of blood T cell repertoires in COVID-19. Assay used: immunoSEQ multiplex PCR; TCRdb lists only in-frame clones, some missing. The sample includes roughly 250,000 clones, roughly 90% seen only once; the top ten take 2% to 2.5%. Material: peripheral blood. These receptors all come from a woman aged 35 to 49 who had recovered from COVID-19.

The chain combines TRBV10-3 with TRBJ2-1, with D possibly being TRBD2 (6 bases). The germline V gene encodes CDR1 ENHRY and CDR2 SYGVKD. CDR3 length: 18 residues. Trimming pared 5 bases from V and 0 bases from J, leaving 20 bases between. The chain's CDR3 is CAISPRGAGKTSYNEQFF. The CDR3, as DNA: TGTGCCATCAGTCCGAGAGGGGCGGGAAAAACCTCCTACAATGAGCAGTTCTTC.

This clone was counted once. The J gene is TRBJ2-2, the V gene TRBV19, with 9 bases lining up with TRBD1. The CDR3 extends over 14 amino acids. CDR1 and CDR2 (germline): LNHDA, SQIVND (reference sequence). The ends lost 6 bases at V and 7 bases at J; junction bases unmatched: 6. CDR3 residues: CASRTGGAGGELFF. CDR3 sequence (DNA): TGTGCCAGTAGAACAGGGGGCGCGGGCGGGGAGCTGTTTTTT. The entire variable domain, with the rest obtained from reference TRBV19 and TRBJ2-2, is as follows: DGGITQSPKYLFRKEGQNVTLSCEQNLNHDAMYWYRQDPGQGLRLIYYSQIVNDFQKGDIAEGYSVSREKKESFPLTVTSAQKNPTAFYLCASRTGGAGGELFFGEGSRLTVL.

V gene TRBV9 combines with J gene TRBJ2-1; TRBD2 matches at 12 bases. V lost 0 bases and J lost 1; bases outside the gene matches: 5. The CDR3 runs to 18 residues. Germline V gene lookup returns CDR1 SGDLS and CDR2 YYNGEE. The CDR3: CASSVGLAGGPSYNEQFF. The CDR3 DNA is TGTGCCAGCAGCGTAGGTCTAGCGGGAGGGCCGTCCTACAATGAGCAGTTCTTC.

This clone was counted once. The chain has TRBV3-1 (or the pseudogene TRBV3-2) and TRBJ2-7; 11 bases fit TRBD2. The CDR3 has 14 residues. The V segment lost 4 bases and the J segment 4 bases; nucleotides outside the gene matches: 3. CDR1 and CDR2 (germline): LGHDT, YNNKEL (reference sequence). CDR3 residues: CASSLSGGVYEQYF. As DNA, the CDR3 is TGTGCCAGCAGCCTTAGCGGGGGGGTTTACGAGCAGTACTTC.

The chain recombines TRBV29-1 with TRBJ2-1; perhaps TRBD1 as D (6 bases). The germline V and J ends were trimmed by 6 bases and 1 base, with 19 bases remaining between them. CDR3 length equals 16 residues. Looked up from germline, CDR1 is SQVTM and CDR2 is ANQGSEA. CDR3 protein: CSVYAGDKGSYNEQFF. For the CDR3, the DNA is TGCAGCGTCTACGCAGGGGACAAAGGATCCTACAATGAGCAGTTCTTC.

This clone was seen only once. The J gene is TRBJ1-2, the V gene TRBV4-1; TRBD1 might be the D (6 bases). The CDR3 contains 13 residues. The V gene lost 4 bases and the J gene lost 4 bases, with 10 bases spanning the gap. Germline loops: CDR1 MGHRA, CDR2 YSYEKL. CDR3 bases: TGCGCCAGCAGCCTAGGACAGCTCTATGGCTACACCTTC. Amino acids: CASSLGQLYGYTF.

The J gene is TRBJ1-4, the V gene TRBV5-1; no reliable D call. Per the germline V gene, CDR1 is SGHRS and CDR2 is YFSETQ. This CDR3 comprises 15 residues. The V end lost 0 bases, the J end lost 4 bases, and 10 bases lay between the germline ends. This chain's CDR3 is CASSLGHSLNEKLFF. CDR3 nucleotides: TGCGCCAGCAGCTTGGGGCACAGCCTTAATGAAAAACTGTTTTTT.

The V gene is TRBV7-8, the J gene TRBJ1-4, with TRBD1 matching 7 bases. Per the germline V gene, CDR1 is SGHVS and CDR2 is FQNEAQ. V shed 1 base and J 13 bases; nucleotides not matched to a gene: 12. CDR3 length: 15 residues. The DNA for the CDR3 is TGTGCCAGCAGCTTAGACGCTCGACAGGGAAGCGGACTGTTTTTT. Translation gives CASSLDARQGSGLFF.

The V call is TRBV6-2 or TRBV6-3, the J call TRBJ1-1; 9 positions agree with TRBD1. J gave up 6 bases and V 2 bases, and 13 bases lay outside the gene matches. This CDR3 is built from 17 residues. In germline, CDR1 is MNHEY, CDR2 SVGEGT. CDR3 bases: TGTGCCAGCAGTTACCCTTCCCCCGACAGGGGGGCCTCTGAAGCTTTCTTT. Protein: CASSYPSPDRGASEAFF.

The chain has TRBV5-6 and TRBJ2-7; D call uncertain. Germline V gene data show CDR1 as SGHDT and CDR2 as YYEEEE. V gave up 0 bases and J gave up 2 bases, with 3 bases separating them. The CDR3 runs 12 residues. In DNA form, the CDR3 reads TGTGCCAGCAGCTTGGAGCCCTACGAGCAGTACTTC. Residues: CASSLEPYEQYF.

The V gene is TRBV6-1, the J gene TRBJ1-2, with D perhaps TRBD1 (5 bases). The CDR3 is made up of 13 amino acids. Trimming cost V 1 base and J 4 bases, with 7 bases left between them. Germline lookup yields CDR1 MNHNS and CDR2 SASEGT. CDR3: CASSEGGLYGYTF. The CDR3 coding sequence is TGTGCCAGCAGTGAAGGGGGCCTCTATGGCTACACCTTC.

The CDR3 loop reads CASSATGWGTDTQYF. In DNA, the CDR3 is TGTGCCAGTAGTGCTACAGGGTGGGGCACAGATACGCAGTATTTT. V is TRBV19 and J is TRBJ2-3; a weak D match, TRBD1 (6 bases). The CDR3 is 15 amino acids. Trimming removed 5 bases from V and 1 base from J, with 13 bases in between. Germline lookup yields CDR1 LNHDA and CDR2 SQIVND (reference sequence).

The V and J genes are TRBV4-3 and TRBJ2-7; D is unresolved. The CDR3 loop spans 13 amino acids. The V end was cut by 0 bases, the J end by 0 bases, with 3 bases between. Germline V gene lookup returns CDR1 LGHNA and CDR2 YSLEER. The CDR3 DNA is TGCGCCAGCAGCCAAGACAGCTCCTACGAGCAGTACTTC. Its translation: CASSQDSSYEQYF.

This clone was observed a single time. This chain joins TRBV27 and TRBJ2-5; TRBD2 matches 10 bases. This CDR3 has 17 amino acids. V was clipped by 4 bases and J by 4 bases; unmatched bases: 12. From germline, CDR1 is MNHEY and CDR2 SMNVEV (reference sequence). In nucleotides, the CDR3 is TGTGCCAGCAGTTCTCGACTAGCGGGTCGACTGGTAGAGACCCAGTACTTC. Its translation is CASSSRLAGRLVETQYF.

The chain recombines TRBV7-2 with TRBJ2-2; D is possibly TRBD1 (6 bases). CDR1 is SGHTA and CDR2 is FQGNSA in the germline V gene. This CDR3 is built from 16 residues. V was trimmed by 1 base and J by 4 bases, leaving 13 bases between them. CDR3 bases: TGTGCCAGCAGCTTAGTGGGGGCTAGGACCACCGGGGAGCTGTTTTTT. Translating gives CASSLVGARTTGELFF.

This clone was seen a few times. The gene calls are TRBV6-1 and TRBJ2-7, with 9 bases matching TRBD1. This CDR3 has 14 amino acids. With V trimmed by 1 base and J by 3 bases, 1 base remained unmatched. Germline-derived CDR1 and CDR2 are MNHNS and SASEGT. This CDR3 reads CASSEDRGLYEQYF. DNA of the CDR3: TGTGCCAGCAGTGAAGACAGGGGGCTCTACGAGCAGTACTTC.